Listed below are T cell receptor beta chains from one sample, sequenced in a study of PD-1 blockade in mismatch repair-deficient tumors. The repertoire was sequenced with immunoSEQ multiplex PCR; TCRdb's copy has only in-frame clones and lacks some. The sample has over 20,000 clones, 65% to 85% seen once. The material was peripheral blood, obtained 12 weeks after starting pembrolizumab. Receptor source: an adult with mismatch repair-deficient cancer. The CDR3 runs from the conserved cysteine through the conserved F or W. Fields, in order: D gene, clone size, J gene, V gene, CDR3 protein, CDR3 DNA. A D gene is named only where the DNA matches it firmly. Size is stated for part of the rows, as once, few or many counts, or as a class when the clone is expanded.

D gene: -; clone size: once; J gene: TRBJ2-5; V gene: TRBV2; CDR3 protein: CASSRLDRRGKETQYF; CDR3 DNA: TGTGCCAGCAGCCGACTGGACAGACGCGGCAAAGAGACCCAGTACTTC
D gene: TRBD2; clone size: -; J gene: TRBJ2-7; V gene: TRBV19; CDR3 protein: CASSTGGSTYEQYF; CDR3 DNA: TGTGCCAGTAGTACGGGGGGGAGCACCTACGAGCAGTACTTC
D gene: -; clone size: -; J gene: TRBJ2-7; V gene: TRBV21-1; CDR3 protein: CASPRTGNYEQYF; CDR3 DNA: TGTGCCAGCCCCCGCACCGGTAACTACGAGCAGTACTTC
D gene: -; clone size: -; J gene: TRBJ1-1; V gene: TRBV6-5; CDR3 protein: CASSYRRRVTEAFF; CDR3 DNA: TGTGCCAGCAGTTACAGGAGGCGGGTCACTGAAGCTTTCTTT
D gene: -; clone size: -; J gene: TRBJ1-2; V gene: TRBV5-6; CDR3 protein: CASSLAGLYGYTF; CDR3 DNA: TGTGCCAGCAGCTTGGCTGGGCTCTATGGCTACACCTTC
D gene: TRBD1; clone size: -; J gene: TRBJ1-3; V gene: TRBV10-3; CDR3 protein: CATRQGHYGNTIYF; CDR3 DNA: TGTGCCACTAGACAGGGACATTACGGAAACACCATATATTTT
D gene: TRBD1; clone size: -; J gene: TRBJ1-1; V gene: TRBV5-1; CDR3 protein: CASSLRGLYTEAFF; CDR3 DNA: TGCGCCAGCAGCCTAAGGGGGCTGTACACTGAAGCTTTCTTT
D gene: -; clone size: -; J gene: TRBJ1-5; V gene: TRBV4-1; CDR3 protein: CASSQGGGVSNQPQHF; CDR3 DNA: TGCGCCAGCAGCCAAGGTGGGGGGGTTAGCAATCAGCCCCAGCATTTT
D gene: TRBD1; clone size: -; J gene: TRBJ1-5; V gene: TRBV15; CDR3 protein: CATSQGTGINQPQHF; CDR3 DNA: TGTGCCACCAGCCAGGGGACAGGAATCAATCAGCCCCAGCATTTT
D gene: -; clone size: -; J gene: TRBJ1-2; V gene: TRBV5-6; CDR3 protein: CASSLSVGGGYGYTF; CDR3 DNA: TGTGCCAGCAGCTTGTCGGTCGGGGGAGGCTATGGCTACACCTTC
D gene: -; clone size: -; J gene: TRBJ1-5; V gene: TRBV29-1; CDR3 protein: CSVRQDLRPQHF; CDR3 DNA: TGCAGCGTTCGACAGGACCTGCGTCCCCAGCATTTT
D gene: -; clone size: -; J gene: TRBJ2-3; V gene: TRBV5-8; CDR3 protein: CASSWWRDQDTQYF; CDR3 DNA: TGTGCCAGCAGCTGGTGGCGGGACCAAGATACGCAGTATTTT
D gene: TRBD1; clone size: -; J gene: TRBJ2-3; V gene: TRBV11-2; CDR3 protein: CASSLVYGTGGTDTQYF; CDR3 DNA: TGTGCCAGCAGCTTAGTCTACGGGACAGGGGGTACAGATACGCAGTATTTT
D gene: TRBD1; clone size: -; J gene: TRBJ2-1; V gene: TRBV2; CDR3 protein: CASTRPRDRLDDEQFF; CDR3 DNA: TGTGCCAGCACCAGACCCCGGGACAGGTTGGACGATGAGCAGTTCTTC
D gene: -; clone size: -; J gene: TRBJ1-4; V gene: TRBV25-1; CDR3 protein: CASSEYNGEKLFF; CDR3 DNA: TGTGCCAGCAGTGAATATAATGGTGAAAAACTGTTTTTT
D gene: -; clone size: -; J gene: TRBJ2-3; V gene: TRBV5-1; CDR3 protein: CASRLLYTDTQYF; CDR3 DNA: TGCGCCAGCCGCCTATTGTACACAGATACGCAGTATTTT
D gene: -; clone size: -; J gene: TRBJ2-2; V gene: TRBV30; CDR3 protein: CAWSASRNGELFF; CDR3 DNA: TGTGCCTGGAGCGCTTCTAGGAATGGGGAGCTGTTTTTT
D gene: -; clone size: -; J gene: TRBJ2-3; V gene: TRBV13; CDR3 protein: CASSFHRDFAPTDTQYF; CDR3 DNA: TGTGCCAGCAGCTTCCACCGGGACTTCGCACCCACAGATACGCAGTATTTT
D gene: TRBD2; clone size: -; J gene: TRBJ2-7; V gene: TRBV5-1; CDR3 protein: CASSSTSGTYEQYF; CDR3 DNA: TGCGCCAGCAGCTCTACTAGCGGTACCTACGAGCAGTACTTC
D gene: -; clone size: -; J gene: TRBJ2-3; V gene: TRBV7-2; CDR3 protein: CASSLAQGWGTDTQYF; CDR3 DNA: TGTGCCAGCAGCTTAGCCCAAGGATGGGGCACAGATACGCAGTATTTT
D gene: TRBD2; clone size: -; J gene: TRBJ2-1; V gene: TRBV9; CDR3 protein: CASSALAGSYNEQFF; CDR3 DNA: TGTGCCAGCAGCGCACTAGCGGGCTCCTACAATGAGCAGTTCTTC
D gene: -; clone size: -; J gene: TRBJ2-1; V gene: TRBV6-6; CDR3 protein: CASSYSSNEQFF; CDR3 DNA: TGTGCCAGCAGTTATAGTAGCAATGAGCAGTTCTTC
D gene: -; clone size: few; J gene: TRBJ2-7; V gene: TRBV28; CDR3 protein: CASSPLTGPYEQYF; CDR3 DNA: TGTGCCAGCAGTCCTTTGACAGGCCCTTACGAGCAGTACTTC
D gene: -; clone size: -; J gene: TRBJ2-1; V gene: TRBV10-1; CDR3 protein: CASSEDSNNEQFF; CDR3 DNA: TGCGCCAGCAGTGAGGACAGTAACAATGAGCAGTTCTTC
D gene: -; clone size: -; J gene: TRBJ2-3; V gene: TRBV6-4; CDR3 protein: CASRLTGRSDTQYF; CDR3 DNA: TGTGCCAGCAGACTTACAGGGAGGTCAGATACGCAGTATTTT
D gene: -; clone size: -; J gene: TRBJ2-7; V gene: TRBV10-2; CDR3 protein: CASSDLSGPYEQYF; CDR3 DNA: TGCGCCAGCAGTGACTTGTCTGGCCCCTACGAGCAGTACTTC
D gene: -; clone size: -; J gene: TRBJ1-1; V gene: TRBV5-6; CDR3 protein: CASSLYGGPRTEAFF; CDR3 DNA: TGTGCCAGCAGCTTGTATGGGGGACCGAGGACTGAAGCTTTCTTT
D gene: -; clone size: few; J gene: TRBJ1-4; V gene: TRBV6-6; CDR3 protein: CASSYSKGGKLFF; CDR3 DNA: TGTGCCAGCAGTTACTCGAAGGGCGGAAAACTGTTTTTT
D gene: TRBD1; clone size: -; J gene: TRBJ2-7; V gene: TRBV6-6; CDR3 protein: CASSYSGQGLNEQYF; CDR3 DNA: TGTGCCAGCAGTTACTCGGGACAGGGTCTGAACGAGCAGTACTTC
D gene: -; clone size: -; J gene: TRBJ2-4; V gene: TRBV12-5; CDR3 protein: CASGFLGASGGKNIQYF; CDR3 DNA: TGTGCTAGTGGTTTCCTTGGGGCCTCCGGTGGCAAAAACATTCAGTACTTC
D gene: -; clone size: -; J gene: TRBJ1-1; V gene: TRBV29-1; CDR3 protein: CSVGTWDTEAFF; CDR3 DNA: TGCAGCGTAGGGACCTGGGACACTGAAGCTTTCTTT
D gene: -; clone size: -; J gene: TRBJ2-7; V gene: TRBV7-6; CDR3 protein: CASSTAGSSYEQYF; CDR3 DNA: TGTGCCAGCAGCACAGCGGGTAGCTCCTACGAGCAGTACTTC
D gene: -; clone size: -; J gene: TRBJ2-1; V gene: TRBV6-1; CDR3 protein: CASSEAGEGYNEQFF; CDR3 DNA: TGTGCCAGCAGTGAAGCAGGAGAGGGATACAATGAGCAGTTCTTC
D gene: TRBD1; clone size: -; J gene: TRBJ1-5; V gene: TRBV7-2; CDR3 protein: CASSLAGGGNFQPQHF; CDR3 DNA: TGTGCCAGCAGCTTAGCAGGGGGCGGGAATTTTCAGCCCCAGCATTTT
D gene: -; clone size: -; J gene: TRBJ2-3; V gene: TRBV11-3; CDR3 protein: CASSFLPNGADTQYF; CDR3 DNA: TGTGCCAGCAGCTTTTTGCCCAACGGGGCAGATACGCAGTATTTT
D gene: -; clone size: -; J gene: TRBJ2-7; V gene: TRBV6-5; CDR3 protein: CASSYSDTYEQYF; CDR3 DNA: TGTGCCAGCAGTTACTCGGACACCTACGAGCAGTACTTC
D gene: -; clone size: -; J gene: TRBJ2-7; V gene: TRBV5-6; CDR3 protein: CASSLGYEQYF; CDR3 DNA: TGTGCCAGCAGCTTGGGCTACGAGCAGTACTTC
D gene: TRBD2; clone size: -; J gene: TRBJ2-7; V gene: TRBV7-2; CDR3 protein: CASSFDHPRLAGVYEQYF; CDR3 DNA: TGTGCCAGCAGCTTTGACCACCCGAGACTAGCGGGAGTCTACGAGCAGTACTTC
D gene: -; clone size: -; J gene: TRBJ2-7; V gene: TRBV5-5; CDR3 protein: CASSLVLRGGEQYF; CDR3 DNA: TGTGCCAGCAGCTTGGTTCTTCGAGGGGGAGAGCAGTACTTC
D gene: -; clone size: -; J gene: TRBJ2-7; V gene: TRBV6-1; CDR3 protein: CASSATMAGFYEQYF; CDR3 DNA: TGTGCCAGCAGTGCAACAATGGCAGGATTCTACGAGCAGTACTTC